This T cell receptor (beta chain) was sequenced for a study of OX40 agonist ivuxolimab in advanced cancers. The germline gives CDR1 SGHRS, CDR2 YFSETQ. V was clipped by 4 bases and J by 1 base, with 18 bases between them. CDR3 length: 18 residues. Overall study results and limits: Dosing at 0.1 to 3.0 mg/kg was accompanied by clonal expansion of CD4+ and CD8+ blood T cells by week 6. Normalized expansion of T-cell clones was also low for some nonresponders. Expanded clones were, on average, more numerous among CD8+ T cells than CD4+.

The data were produced by immunoSEQ multiplex PCR, yet TCRdb's version contains in-frame clones alone and is incomplete. The sample yields approximately 67,000 clones, about 90% seen once. Comment on this clone: What it binds is not known.

Any history of autoimmune disease or systemic immunosuppression disqualified patients. The chain has TRBV5-1 and TRBJ2-6; a weak D match, TRBD2 (5 bases). Sequenced here: CD4+ or CD8+ T cells sorted from blood, sampled in a trial of the OX40 agonist ivuxolimab. The receptor comes from an adult with an advanced solid tumor such as melanoma, head and neck, liver or kidney cancer. This CDR3 is CASSPNEGTRSGANVLTF. The CDR3 region has the DNA TGCGCCAGCAGCCCCAATGAGGGCACACGATCTGGGGCCAACGTCCTGACTTTC.